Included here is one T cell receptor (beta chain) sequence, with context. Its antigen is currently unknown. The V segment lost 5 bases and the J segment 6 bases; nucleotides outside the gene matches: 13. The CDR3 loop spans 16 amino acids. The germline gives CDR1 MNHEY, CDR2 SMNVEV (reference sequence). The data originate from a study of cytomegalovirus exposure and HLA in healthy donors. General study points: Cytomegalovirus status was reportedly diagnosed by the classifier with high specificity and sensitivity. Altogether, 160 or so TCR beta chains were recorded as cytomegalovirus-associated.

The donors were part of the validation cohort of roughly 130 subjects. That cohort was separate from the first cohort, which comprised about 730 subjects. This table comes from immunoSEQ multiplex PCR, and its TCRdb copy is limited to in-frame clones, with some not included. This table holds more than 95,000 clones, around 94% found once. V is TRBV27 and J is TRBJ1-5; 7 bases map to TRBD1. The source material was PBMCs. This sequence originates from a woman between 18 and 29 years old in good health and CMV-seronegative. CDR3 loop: CASSPSTGYGVQPQHF. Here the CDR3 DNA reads TGTGCCAGCAGTCCATCGACAGGGTACGGCGTTCAGCCCCAGCATTTT.